Each of the 13 T cell receptor beta chains below was sequenced from the same sample in a study of blood T cell repertoires in COVID-19. Repertoires were generated with immunoSEQ multiplex PCR, while TCRdb's copy carries only in-frame clones and drops some. The sample contains roughly 300,000 clones, roughly 80% of which appear only once. Specimen: peripheral blood. The receptors were gathered from a woman aged 45-65 years who had recovered from COVID-19.

This clone was seen once. CDR3 sequence reads: CARKPGGLSSGNTIYF. CDR3 DNA sequence: TGTGCCAGAAAGCCGGGGGGCCTAAGCTCTGGAAACACCATATATTTT. The chain couples TRBV5-3 to TRBJ1-3, with D possibly being TRBD1 (6 bases). TRBV5-3 is designated an ORF whose function remains uncertain. V shed 6 bases and J shed 0 bases, with 16 bases lying between them. This CDR3 is built from 16 residues.

This clone was seen once. This chain connects TRBV28 to TRBJ1-2; D is unclear. The CDR3 contains 14 residues. V was trimmed by 2 bases and J by 2 bases, leaving 9 bases between them. Germline loops: CDR1 MDHEN, CDR2 SYDVKM. DNA of the CDR3: TGTGCCAGCAGTTTAGTCGGAGTGAACTATGGCTACACCTTC. Residues: CASSLVGVNYGYTF.

This chain links TRBV2 with TRBJ2-7; 9 nucleotides align to TRBD1. The CDR3 contains 14 residues. The junction had 10 bases not matched to a gene; V was cut back by 7 bases and J by 6 bases. CDR1 SNHLY and CDR2 FYNNEI come from the germline V gene. The CDR3 sequence is CASIHRDRVSEQYF. CDR3 DNA: TGTGCCAGCATCCACCGGGACAGGGTATCCGAGCAGTACTTC.

V and J are TRBV2 and TRBJ2-1; D possibly corresponds to TRBD2 (5 bases). The ends were cut back, 7 bases at V and 2 bases at J, with 9 bases in the middle. The CDR3 contains 13 residues. CDR1 and CDR2 (germline): SNHLY, FYNNEI. The CDR3 protein is CASKDYAYNEQFF. For the CDR3, the DNA is TGTGCCAGCAAAGACTATGCCTACAATGAGCAGTTCTTC.

The chain carries TRBV24-1 and TRBJ1-1, with a possible D match to TRBD1 (5 bases). The CDR3 is 13 amino acids. Germline CDR1 and CDR2: KGHDR and SFDVKD. The V gene lost 5 bases and the J gene lost 3 bases, with 9 bases spanning the gap. CDR3 sequence: CATSGREDTEAFF. In nucleotides, the CDR3 is TGTGCCACCAGTGGCAGGGAGGACACTGAAGCTTTCTTT.

This chain connects TRBV7-2 to TRBJ1-2, with D hard to call. V was cut by 1 base and J by 3 bases, with 9 bases left in between. This CDR3 has 14 amino acids. The germline CDR1 and CDR2 sequences are SGHTA and FQGNSA. The DNA of the CDR3 is TGTGCCAGCAGCTTAGTAGAAGCCCACTATGGCTACACCTTC. Encoded protein: CASSLVEAHYGYTF. Full variable domain (rest looked up from reference TRBV7-2 and TRBJ1-2): GAGVSQSPSNKVTEKGKDVELRCDPISGHTALYWYRQSLGQGLEFLIYFQGNSAPDKSGLPSDRFSAERTGGSVSTLTIQRTQQEDSAVYLCASSLVEAHYGYTFGSGTRLTVV.

The chain employs TRBV7-6 and TRBJ2-7; 7 bases are shared with TRBD1. This CDR3 contains 15 residues. V dropped 5 bases and J dropped 1; count of bases not matched to a gene: 8. The germline V gene has CDR1 SGHVS and CDR2 FNYEAQ. In DNA form, the CDR3 reads TGTGCCAGCAGCGCCAAGCGACAGGGTTCCTACGAGCAGTACTTC. It is translated as CASSAKRQGSYEQYF.

The V call is TRBV28, the J call TRBJ1-1; perhaps TRBD1 as D (5 bases). Germline V gene lookup returns CDR1 MDHEN and CDR2 SYDVKM. The V gene lost 7 bases and the J gene lost 5 bases, with 17 bases spanning the gap. The CDR3 spans 14 residues. The DNA for the CDR3 is TGTGCCAGCACCTCCGGGGGGACTGAAACTGAAGCTTTCTTT. Its translation is CASTSGGTETEAFF.

The chain joins TRBV27 to TRBJ1-1; D unclear. Germline V gene sequence: CDR1 MNHEY, CDR2 SMNVEV (reference sequence). V dropped 5 bases and J dropped 2 bases, with 12 bases sitting between them. This CDR3 comprises 14 residues. For the CDR3, the DNA is TGTGCCAGCAGTACGCCAGAACTAAACACTGAAGCTTTCTTT. Translation gives CASSTPELNTEAFF.

The chain has TRBV7-9 and TRBJ1-1, with 9 bases matching TRBD1. CDR1 is SEHNR and CDR2 is FQNEAQ in the germline V gene (reference sequence). The CDR3 loop spans 15 amino acids. After removal of 5 bases from V and 8 bases from J, the junction contained 12 bases not matched to a gene. CDR3 DNA sequence: TGTGCCAGCAGCCGTCCCGGGACAGGGTTCGTCGAAGCTTTCTTT. Translating it yields CASSRPGTGFVEAFF.

The chain joins TRBV10-1 to TRBJ1-6; 7 bases fit TRBD1. Germline V gene data show CDR1 as WNHNN and CDR2 as SYGVQD (reference sequence). V lost 4 bases to trimming and J lost 7 bases; unmatched junction nucleotides: 4. CDR3 length: 14 amino acids. The CDR3 DNA sequence: TGCGCCAGCAGTGTTGGGACAGCCAATTCACCCCTCCACTTT. Translating it yields CASSVGTANSPLHF.

The CDR3 sequence is CASSLEYDRNTEAFF. CDR3 DNA: TGTGCCAGCAGCTTAGAGTATGACAGGAACACTGAAGCTTTCTTT. The rearrangement uses TRBV7-9 and TRBJ1-1; weak D call: TRBD1 (5 bases). The CDR3 has 15 residues. V lost 1 base and J 1 base, leaving 10 bases between the germline ends. CDR1 and CDR2 (germline): SEHNR, FQNEAQ (reference sequence). Full variable domain (missing parts from reference TRBV7-9 and TRBJ1-1): DTGVSQNPRHKITKRGQNVTFRCDPISEHNRLYWYRQTLGQGPEFLTYFQNEAQLEKSRLLSDRFSAERPKGSFSTLEIQRTEQGDSAMYLCASSLEYDRNTEAFFGQGTRLTVV.

The chain links TRBV12-1 to TRBJ2-7; the D call of TRBD2 is as the table states it, not checked on the DNA. TRBV12-1 is a pseudogene locus. The CDR3 contains 17 residues. The DNA of the CDR3 is TGTGCCAGCAGCTTTGACTGTAGCGGGCCCTATTCCCCCGAGCAGTACTTC. It yields the protein CASSFDCSGPYSPEQYF.